The T cell receptor (beta chain) under discussion was sequenced for a study of cytomegalovirus exposure and HLA in healthy donors (dated by TCRdb to the late 2010s). Study-level background: An earlier analysis of around 600 of the donors reported 250 to 300 Gb of sequence data and more than 90 million unique TCR beta sequences from about 179 million T cells. The study was designed to test whether signatures of past pathogen exposure could be identified by cataloging public T cell receptors. Approximately 310 gigabases of sequencing data and 78 million or so unique TCR sequences were included in an early release covering around 650 HLA-typed donors. Donor age, sex, ethnicity and CMV serostatus were compiled alongside the repertoire data. Rather than drawing on any new phenotypic data, the later analysis identified candidate immune exposures from TCR beta sequences and the way those sequences occurred across donors. Across roughly 420 genotyped donors of the cohort, an average of approximately 240,000 unique TCR beta nucleotide sequences per donor were sequenced, and 15% to 20% of those sequences were non-productive. A later analysis re-examined previously published TCR beta repertoires from 610 or so donors and added high-resolution HLA genotyping to investigate patterns of TCR occurrence. The genetic ancestry cluster associated with self-reported Caucasian donors included roughly four fifths of the 350 to 500 genotyped donors. The T cell repertoires of 670 or so subjects were profiled by immunosequencing and related to cytomegalovirus serostatus. Every repertoire in the discovery cohort had been generated on one and the same sequencing platform. High-throughput TCR immunosequencing, statistical association of individual TCRs with disease status, and machine learning were combined to predict cytomegalovirus infection status. An earlier analysis of around 540 of the donors applied high-throughput TCR beta sequencing to assess whether each TCR beta V gene segment acted as functional or pseudogenic. Along with the approximately 700-subject first cohort, a separate validation cohort of 120 different subjects was used. Both class I and class II loci were covered by HLA typing, at four-digit resolution. Roughly five DR-DQ haplotypes were treated as single units for association and clustering because of strong linkage in the cohort. Genome-wide SNP genotypes for about 55% of the roughly 670 donors were used in a later genetic analysis, which treated that subset as a discovery cohort. The number of typed donors differed by locus: about 629-640 for A, B, C, DRB1 and DQB1; about 520 for DQA1; 606 for DPA1; and about 450 for DPB1.

The CDR3 spans 19 residues, from the cysteine through the phenylalanine. Just the 57-base CDR3 DNA is kept, in frame starting at base 1. The cohort comprised fewer than 700 healthy bone marrow donors. All cohort members were sampled while nominally healthy, although unrecorded immune exposures were likely present. The donor was CMV seronegative and was included in the group of several hundred seronegative cohort members. Each donor provided a peripheral blood sample, and peripheral blood mononuclear cells were used for TCR beta sequencing. The Qiagen DNeasy Blood Extraction Kit was used to extract genomic DNA from the blood cell samples. Overall study outcomes, separate from this receptor: A later analysis found that HLA-associated TCR beta chains were more clonally expanded and had lower generation probabilities than equally common non-associated chains. According to a later analysis, most CMV-associated TCR beta chains appeared to be HLA-restricted, and the HLA associations seemed to be driven largely by CMV exposure. Correlated functional status among segregating V segments might reflect linkage disequilibrium, but an unknown experimental factor could not be ruled out. A later analysis associated around 16,000 TCR beta sequences with specific HLA alleles at a false discovery rate of 0.05. A cluster of highly shared sequence variants was judged likely to be a technical artifact of the sequencing pipeline. When HLA alleles, especially DR and DQ, strongly co-occurred, attributing TCR associations to individual alleles was difficult. A later analysis found that TCR association rates varied across HLA loci, with DRB1 alleles showing the most associated TCRs and HLA-C alleles the fewest. A further reported finding was that TCR beta sequences accurately predicted the HLA-A and HLA-B alleles for most subjects in the first cohort. The study listed approximately 160 TCR beta chains as associated with cytomegalovirus. Some IMGT-functional V segments, including TRBV6-2 and TRBV6-3, could not be told apart with the 87-base-pair reads, so those segments were excluded. Because HLA typing was unavailable for some donors at each locus, only the typed subset was used in association tests. Presence/absence analyses assumed roughly uniform sequencing depth across donors, an assumption that may not hold. Because counts were too low, seventeen rarely observed V segments, including chromosome 9 orphons, were excluded from the earlier analysis of around 640 of the donors. Immune exposure information for the cohort was limited to CMV serostatus. In an earlier analysis of more than 500 of the donors, most TCR beta V segments appeared in productive rearrangements about 87% or about 30% of the time, broadly matching IMGT annotations. The authors suggested that the approach could potentially be generalized to other disease states and immunological phenotypes. According to a later analysis, parvovirus B19, influenza, CMV and Epstein-Barr virus appeared linked to several top co-occurrence clusters. Compared with the roughly 670-donor mean, donors in an Asian-associated ancestry cluster had fewer N-insertions in productive TCRs, according to a later genetic analysis. In both the original and validation cohorts, the classifier was reported to diagnose cytomegalovirus status with high specificity and sensitivity. Only TCR beta chains were sequenced in this cohort, and the absence of alpha or paired-chain data limited detectable features. V-gene and J-gene trimming of TCR beta chains was associated with a missense DCLRE1C variant in a later genetic analysis, and the association was replicated in an independent cohort. Across donors, most TCR sequences were observed very rarely, whereas some public TCRs were present in many individuals. In vitro tests confirmed that a few of the cytomegalovirus-associated TCR beta chains recognize cytomegalovirus antigens.

Library preparation employed the immunoSEQ multiplex PCR assay. For the multiplex PCR, a mixture combining 60 forward primers for TCR Vbeta segments and 13 reverse primers for TCR Jbeta segments was used. The CDR3 region of rearranged TCR beta genes was amplified from genomic DNA by a multiplex PCR assay. The amplified TCR beta libraries were sequenced on the Illumina HiSeq System as 87-base-pair reads. The original pipeline was this. Across the 500 to 850 repertoires, a later analysis counted tens of millions of unique TCR beta chains, some 11 million of which were shared by at least two donors. Raw reads were error-corrected and collapsed into unique sequences with a nearest-neighbor algorithm that merged closely related sequences to remove PCR and sequencing errors. To assign V, D and J gene segments, CDR3 sequences were aligned to IMGT reference sequences. For a sequence to be retained, a match of at least six nucleotides was required to both a V gene segment and a J gene segment. Rearrangements were classified as productive when the CDR3 lacked stop codons and remained in frame with V and J, and all other rearrangements were classified as non-productive. Following IMGT convention, CDR3 was defined as the stretch from the second conserved V-encoded cysteine to the conserved J-encoded phenylalanine. The earlier analysis of about 500 of the donors excluded sequences that lacked an unambiguous match to a single V gene segment. In an earlier analysis of some 590 of the donors, a V segment was called functional when productive rearrangements were above 56.7%, and segregating when the standard deviation between donors exceeded 5%. A statistical classification framework was built to diagnose cytomegalovirus status from the catalog of TCR beta chain sequences. A later analysis assigned V and J genes by comparing TCR nucleotide sequences with IMGT/GENE-DB human TR gene sequences. A later analysis assigned CDR3 sequences and most-parsimonious VDJ recombination scenarios with the TCRdist pipeline. In a later analysis, each TCR beta chain was defined by its CDR3 amino acid sequence together with its V-gene family, and reads without a unique V-gene family were excluded. In a later analysis, 450 to 600 highly shared, low-generation-probability nucleotide sequences were removed to address suspected cross-contamination and a sequencing artifact. In a later analysis, a clonal expansion index was calculated for each public chain from normalized within-repertoire ranks of inferred template counts. A later analysis computed generation probabilities with a VDJ recombination model fitted to out-of-frame rearrangements, and checked the results against IGoR. Hypergeometric tests were used in a later analysis to score TCR-TCR, TCR-HLA and TCR-CMV co-occurrence, with a repertoire-size bias correction applied to the TCR pairs. A later analysis estimated false discovery rates by permuting HLA or CMV assignments 20 times. In a later analysis, co-occurring TCRs were grouped using DBSCAN, with TCRdist sequence similarity added in when clustering inside HLA-allele-positive subsets. Repertoires with fewer than 30,000 or more than 120,000 public chains were left out of co-occurrence clustering, as were a handful of repertoires with anomalous nucleotide sharing. TCRdb re-hosts the immuneACCESS table, in-frame sequences only. Its copies lack some clones; in the studies checked, an unresolved V gene accounts for under half of them, and the cause for the rest is not known. V and J calls and clone size are given by that table; D and trimming were obtained from the DNA. This sample has approximately 130,000 clones in its table, and around 73% of those were observed once. The ten largest clones represent under 1.5% of the sample.

A note on this clone: It has no known antigen specificity. No per-base quality is available; no much larger clone lies one base away.

The chain is assembled from TRBV21-1 and TRBJ2-7; the table's D call, TRBD2, has no DNA check behind it. TRBV21-1 is designated a pseudogene. The sequence derives from a man aged 45-60 years in good health and CMV-seronegative. The sample taken for sequencing was PBMCs. The CDR3 loop reads CASSKARGGRASSSYEQYF. The sequenced DNA: TGTGCCAGCAGCAAAGCGCGAGGCGGGAGGGCCTCGAGCTCCTACGAGCAGTACTTC.